The 17 T cell receptor beta chains presented below share a single source sample, sequenced in a study of shared clonotypes between healthy human individuals. TCRdb's copy holds only in-frame clones and misses some; the assay was immunoSEQ multiplex PCR. The sample shows around 2,000,000 clones, roughly 91% of them seen only once. Terminally differentiated effector memory CD45RA+ cells were excluded by CCR7 positive selection of CD45RO-negative cells. The specimen sequenced was naive CD8+ T cells from PBMCs. These receptors came from a man younger than 35 in good health. Some clones in this sample may be carry-over from other donors' samples.

The gene calls are TRBV19 and TRBJ2-7; D unclear. Germline V gene lookup returns CDR1 LNHDA and CDR2 SQIVND (reference sequence). CDR3 length: 14 amino acids. V dropped 3 bases and J dropped 3 bases, with 12 bases sitting between them. CDR3 sequence (DNA): TGTGCCAGTAGTATCGACCTATCCTTCTACGAGCAGTACTTC. This translates into CASSIDLSFYEQYF.

V gene TRBV19 combines with J gene TRBJ2-1; D call uncertain. Germline CDR1 is LNHDA and CDR2 is SQIVND (reference sequence). Trimming took off 1 base at V and 8 bases at J, with 6 bases between the two ends. This CDR3 has 12 residues. CDR3 DNA sequence: TGTGCCAGTAGTATAGGAGAGGATGAGCAGTTCTTC. Amino acids: CASSIGEDEQFF.

The rearrangement joins TRBV7-9 to TRBJ2-5; 7 bases fit TRBD1. The CDR3 length is 14 residues. Germline V lookup: CDR1 SEHNR, CDR2 FQNEAQ (reference sequence). Trimming removed 5 bases from V and 2 bases from J; junction bases left unmatched: 5. CDR3 bases: TGTGCCAGCAGCACAGCACAGGGGCAAGAGACCCAGTACTTC. Translation: CASSTAQGQETQYF.

The V call is TRBV6-5, the J call TRBJ2-5; 8 bases fit TRBD2. V dropped 0 bases and J dropped 5; count of bases not matched to a gene: 5. The CDR3 length is 15 residues. Per germline, CDR1 MNHEY and CDR2 SVGAGI. CDR3 nucleotides: TGTGCCAGCAGTTACTCCCCTACTAGCGGCGAGACCCAGTACTTC. Its protein product is CASSYSPTSGETQYF.

This clone was found once. The rearrangement joins TRBV28 to TRBJ2-5; D assignment may be TRBD1 or TRBD2 (10 bases each). Trimming took 6 bases from V and 4 from J, leaving 27 bases between them. CDR1 is MDHEN and CDR2 is SYDVKM in the germline V gene. The CDR3 length is 18 residues. The CDR3 nucleotides read TGTGCCAGCAGGTTGAGACAGGGGGCGGCTAGCGGGAGAGAGACCCAGTACTTC. Residues: CASRLRQGAASGRETQYF.

The rearrangement uses TRBV6-1 and TRBJ1-5; D gene ambiguous. CDR1 MNHNS and CDR2 SASEGT come from the germline V gene. The CDR3 loop spans 15 amino acids. The V end lost 7 bases, the J end lost 0 bases, and 13 bases lay between the germline ends. CDR3 coding DNA: TGTGCCAGCATGAGGAGAAGAGATAGCAATCAGCCCCAGCATTTT. This codes for CASMRRRDSNQPQHF.

The chain is built from TRBV29-1 and TRBJ2-6; 7 bases map to TRBD1. The V gene end was trimmed by 3 bases and the J gene end by 4 bases; junction bases not matched to a gene: 6. This CDR3 is built from 15 residues. Germline-derived CDR1 and CDR2 are SQVTM and ANQGSEA. Here the CDR3 DNA reads TGCAGCGTTGATTCACAGGGGTTCGGGGCCAACGTCCTGACTTTC. This gives the protein CSVDSQGFGANVLTF. The whole variable domain, remainder taken from reference TRBV29-1 and TRBJ2-6, is SAVISQKPSRDICQRGTSLTIQCQVDSQVTMMFWYRQQPGQSLTLIATANQGSEATYESGFVIDKFPISRPNLTFSTLTVSNMSPEDSSIYLCSVDSQGFGANVLTFGAGSRLTVL.

The rearrangement uses TRBV28 and TRBJ1-3; D perhaps matches TRBD1 (6 bases). Between the trimmed V and J ends, which lost 0 bases and 0 bases, there was a span of 12 bases. CDR1 and CDR2 from the germline V gene are MDHEN and SYDVKM. This CDR3 has 17 residues. CDR3 residues: CASSLWSGGHSGNTIYF. DNA of the CDR3: TGTGCCAGCAGTTTATGGTCTGGGGGCCACTCTGGAAACACCATATATTTT.

The rearrangement joins TRBV27 to TRBJ2-7, with D uncertain. Germline CDR1 is MNHEY and CDR2 is SMNVEV (reference sequence). The length of the CDR3 is 13 residues. Trimming took off 5 bases at V and 1 base at J, with 9 bases between the two ends. As DNA, the CDR3 is TGTGCCAGCAGTATTACAGTATCCTACGAGCAGTACTTC. It encodes CASSITVSYEQYF.

This clone was detected only a few times. The chain employs TRBV13 and TRBJ1-1; D not certain. The CDR3 consists of 13 residues. Germline CDR1 reads PRHDT; CDR2 reads FYEKMQ (reference sequence). V was shortened by 5 bases and J by 5 bases, with 12 bases between the two germline ends. The CDR3 nucleotides are TGTGCCAGCAGCCGCCATGGGGAGACTGAAGCTTTCTTT. Encoded protein: CASSRHGETEAFF.

V and J are TRBV7-8 and TRBJ2-1, with unresolved D. This CDR3 contains 13 residues. The V gene's germline CDR1 is SGHVS and CDR2 FQNEAQ. V shed 4 bases and J shed 8 bases, with 12 bases lying between them. CDR3 sequence (DNA): TGTGCCAGCAGCTCCCGGTCGGCGGATGAGCAGTTCTTC. It is translated as CASSSRSADEQFF.

The chain couples TRBV27 to TRBJ2-2, with 8 bases lining up with TRBD1. The CDR3 is 14 residues long. Per germline, CDR1 MNHEY and CDR2 SMNVEV (reference sequence). V was clipped by 5 bases and J by 4 bases; unmatched bases: 3. CDR3 in DNA: TGTGCCAGCAGTGTGGACAGGGTCACCGGGGAGCTGTTTTTT. Translated: CASSVDRVTGELFF.

The V and J genes are TRBV27 and TRBJ1-5; D may be TRBD1 (5 bases). CDR3 length equals 16 residues. The V and J ends lost 5 bases and 6 bases respectively, with 20 bases between them. Germline values: CDR1 MNHEY, CDR2 SMNVEV (reference sequence). The CDR3 region is CASSPVYVRQGQPQHF. The DNA for the CDR3 is TGTGCCAGCAGTCCGGTGTATGTGAGGCAGGGTCAGCCCCAGCATTTT.

The chain couples TRBV6-5 to TRBJ1-1; D not resolved. With 8 bases removed from V and 4 bases from J, the gap between germline ends came to 20 bases. The CDR3 consists of 15 residues. Germline CDR1 and CDR2: MNHEY and SVGAGI. Written as DNA, the CDR3 is TGTGCCAGCGGATCGGTCGGCAGTGGGTCCACTGAAGCTTTCTTT. It yields the protein CASGSVGSGSTEAFF.

This clone has just one count. The genes are TRBV28 and TRBJ2-3; TRBD1 matches at 11 bases. Germline V gene lookup returns CDR1 MDHEN and CDR2 SYDVKM. With 6 bases clipped from V and 2 bases from J, the junction kept 19 bases outside the gene matches. The CDR3 contains 20 residues. The CDR3 reads CASSPRTGGVLKIFTDTQYF. The CDR3, as DNA: TGTGCCAGCAGCCCTCGGACAGGGGGCGTCTTAAAAATTTTCACAGATACGCAGTATTTT.

V is TRBV27 and J is TRBJ2-3; TRBD1 aligns across 7 bases. The V segment lost 8 bases and the J segment 3 bases; nucleotides outside the gene matches: 11. The V gene's germline CDR1 is MNHEY and CDR2 SMNVEV (reference sequence). The CDR3 has 15 residues. The DNA of the CDR3 is TGTGCCAGCCGGGCCCAGACAGGGTGGACAGATACGCAGTATTTT. Amino acids: CASRAQTGWTDTQYF.

The chain combines TRBV27 with TRBJ2-7; weak D call: TRBD2 (6 bases). The germline V gene has CDR1 MNHEY and CDR2 SMNVEV (reference sequence). The CDR3 is made up of 15 amino acids. V lost 4 bases, J lost 4 bases, and 17 bases lay in between. CDR3 nucleotides: TGTGCCAGCAGTTCAATAGGGGACTTCCCTTACGAGCAGTACTTC. Residues: CASSSIGDFPYEQYF.